This T cell receptor (beta chain) was found in a study of T cell repertoires in cytomegalovirus infection (dated by TCRdb to about 2019). Regarding the research as a whole: Donor HLA type was relevant to the analysis, as public TCR beta signatures indicated carriage of CMV infection together with the matching HLA type. What the research found in general, with its limitations: The ex vivo response was dominated by HLA-C-restricted CMV-specific TCR beta clonotypes, which also provided the single most frequent clonotype in two of eight donors. Carriers of CMV infection plus the relevant HLA type were discriminated by the cumulative frequency of public TCR beta family members in the study cohort and in an independent 352-donor cohort.

In regard to this clonotype: The antigen it binds to is not known. No quality values exist for individual bases; no much larger clone is one base distant.

TCRdb lists the instrument as Illumina HiSeq 1500. TCRdb handled the public reads itself, with Q25 trimming in fastp and clone calling in MiXCR, and kept productive beta chains. Every distinct CDR3 protein forms one entry, paired with its most common genes and DNA. The sample table records 680,000 or so distinct CDR3 sequences; 35% to 40% of these occur just once. Of the sample, about 2.8% falls within the top ten clones. Per the germline V gene (reference sequence), SEHNR is the CDR1 and FQNEAQ is the CDR2. Including the terminal cysteine and phenylalanine, the CDR3 comprises 13 residues. The entry retains the CDR3 DNA only, 39 bases that are in frame from base 1. Ends trimmed: V by 11 bases, J by 4 bases; bases unmatched to a gene: 6.

The chain couples TRBV7-9 to TRBJ2-3, with TRBD2 matching 10 junction bases. Sequences were obtained from PBMCs. This TCR was sampled from a human donor in good health (CMV status not recorded). Some clones in this sample may be carry-over from other donors' samples. This receptor has the CDR3 CAASGSKADTQYF. The sequence in DNA is TGTGCCGCTAGCGGGAGCAAGGCAGATACGCAGTATTTT.